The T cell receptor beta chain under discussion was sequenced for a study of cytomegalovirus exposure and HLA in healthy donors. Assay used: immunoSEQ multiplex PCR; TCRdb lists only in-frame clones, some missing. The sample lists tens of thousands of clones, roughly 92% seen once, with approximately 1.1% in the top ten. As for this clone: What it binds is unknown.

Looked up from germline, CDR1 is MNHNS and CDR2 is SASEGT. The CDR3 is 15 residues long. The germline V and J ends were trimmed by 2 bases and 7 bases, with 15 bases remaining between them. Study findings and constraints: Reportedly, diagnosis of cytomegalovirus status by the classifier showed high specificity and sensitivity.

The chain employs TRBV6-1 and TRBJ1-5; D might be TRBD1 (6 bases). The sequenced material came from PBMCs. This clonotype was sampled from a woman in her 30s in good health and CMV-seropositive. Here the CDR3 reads CASSERDTPPQPQHF. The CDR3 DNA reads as TGTGCCAGCAGTGAAAGGGACACCCCGCCCCAGCCCCAGCATTTT.